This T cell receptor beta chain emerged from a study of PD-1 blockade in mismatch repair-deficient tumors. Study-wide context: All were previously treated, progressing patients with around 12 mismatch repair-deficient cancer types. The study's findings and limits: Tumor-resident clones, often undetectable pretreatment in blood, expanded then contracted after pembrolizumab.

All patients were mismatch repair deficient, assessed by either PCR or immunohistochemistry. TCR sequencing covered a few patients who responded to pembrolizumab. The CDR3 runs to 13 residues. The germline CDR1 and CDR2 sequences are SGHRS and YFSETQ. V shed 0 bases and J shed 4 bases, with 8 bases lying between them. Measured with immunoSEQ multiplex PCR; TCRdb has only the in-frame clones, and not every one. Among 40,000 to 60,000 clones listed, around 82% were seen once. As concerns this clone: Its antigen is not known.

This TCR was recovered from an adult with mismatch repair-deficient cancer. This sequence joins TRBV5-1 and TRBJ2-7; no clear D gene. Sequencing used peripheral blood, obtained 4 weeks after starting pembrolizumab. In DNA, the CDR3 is TGCGCCAGCAGCTTGGGGGTTGCTTACGAGCAGTACTTC. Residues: CASSLGVAYEQYF.